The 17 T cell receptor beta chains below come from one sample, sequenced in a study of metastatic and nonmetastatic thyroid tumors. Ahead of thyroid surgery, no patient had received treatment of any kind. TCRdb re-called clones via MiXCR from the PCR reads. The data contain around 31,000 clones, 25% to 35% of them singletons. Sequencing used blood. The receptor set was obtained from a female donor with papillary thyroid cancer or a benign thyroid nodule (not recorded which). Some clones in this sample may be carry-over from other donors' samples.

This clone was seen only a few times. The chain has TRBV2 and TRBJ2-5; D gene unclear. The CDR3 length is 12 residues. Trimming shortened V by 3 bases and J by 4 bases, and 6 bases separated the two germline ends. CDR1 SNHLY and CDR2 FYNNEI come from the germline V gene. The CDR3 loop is CASSEVRETQYF. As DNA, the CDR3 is TGTGCCAGCAGTGAGGTACGAGAGACCCAGTACTTC.

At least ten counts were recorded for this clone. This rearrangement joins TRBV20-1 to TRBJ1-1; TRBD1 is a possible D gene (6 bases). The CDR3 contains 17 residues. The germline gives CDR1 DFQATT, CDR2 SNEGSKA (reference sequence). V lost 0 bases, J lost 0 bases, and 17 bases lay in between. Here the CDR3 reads CSARDRMRTDLNTEAFF. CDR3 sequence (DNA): TGCAGTGCTAGAGACCGAATGAGGACAGACTTGAACACTGAAGCTTTCTTT.

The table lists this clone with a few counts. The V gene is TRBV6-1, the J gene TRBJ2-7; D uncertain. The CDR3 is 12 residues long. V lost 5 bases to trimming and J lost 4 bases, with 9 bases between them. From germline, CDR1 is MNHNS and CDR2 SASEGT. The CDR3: CASSLRYYEQYF. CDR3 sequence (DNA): TGTGCCAGCAGTCTCAGGTATTACGAGCAGTACTTC.

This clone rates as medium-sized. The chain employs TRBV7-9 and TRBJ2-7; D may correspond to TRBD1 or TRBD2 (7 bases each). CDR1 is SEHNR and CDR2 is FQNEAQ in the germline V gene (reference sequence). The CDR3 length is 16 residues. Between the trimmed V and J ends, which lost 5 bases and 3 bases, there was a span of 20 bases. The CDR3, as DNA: TGTGCCAGCAGCCCCCAGGGGGAGGGGTTAAGCTACGAGCAGTACTTC. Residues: CASSPQGEGLSYEQYF.

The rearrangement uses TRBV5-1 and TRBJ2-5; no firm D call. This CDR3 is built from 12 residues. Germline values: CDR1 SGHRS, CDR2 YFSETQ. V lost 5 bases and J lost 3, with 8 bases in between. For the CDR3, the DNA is TGCGCCAGCAGGGAGCCTGAAGAGACCCAGTACTTC. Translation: CASREPEETQYF. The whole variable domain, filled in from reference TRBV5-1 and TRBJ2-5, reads KAGVTQTPRYLIKTRGQQVTLSCSPISGHRSVSWYQQTPGQGLQFLFEYFSETQRNKGNFPGRFSGRQFSNSRSEMNVSTLELGDSALYLCASREPEETQYFGPGTRLLVL.

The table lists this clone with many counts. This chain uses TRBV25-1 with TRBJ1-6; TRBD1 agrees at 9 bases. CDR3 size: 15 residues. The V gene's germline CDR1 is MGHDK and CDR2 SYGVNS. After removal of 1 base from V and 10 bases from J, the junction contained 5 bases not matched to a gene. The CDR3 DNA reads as TGTGCCAGCAGTGAATTGAGGACAGGGGTCTCACCCCTCCACTTT. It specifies CASSELRTGVSPLHF.

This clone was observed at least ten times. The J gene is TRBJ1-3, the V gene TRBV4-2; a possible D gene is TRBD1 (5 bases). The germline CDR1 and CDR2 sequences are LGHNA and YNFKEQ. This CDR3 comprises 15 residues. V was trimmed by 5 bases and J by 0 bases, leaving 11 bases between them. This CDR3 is CASSGGGNSGNTIYF. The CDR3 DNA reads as TGTGCCAGCAGCGGTGGGGGAAACTCTGGAAACACCATATATTTT.

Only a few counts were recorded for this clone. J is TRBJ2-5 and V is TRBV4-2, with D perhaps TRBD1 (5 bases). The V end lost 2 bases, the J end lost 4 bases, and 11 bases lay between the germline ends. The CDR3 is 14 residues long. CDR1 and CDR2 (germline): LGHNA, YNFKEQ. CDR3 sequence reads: CASSQTQVSETQYF. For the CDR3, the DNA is TGTGCCAGCAGCCAAACACAGGTTTCAGAGACCCAGTACTTC.

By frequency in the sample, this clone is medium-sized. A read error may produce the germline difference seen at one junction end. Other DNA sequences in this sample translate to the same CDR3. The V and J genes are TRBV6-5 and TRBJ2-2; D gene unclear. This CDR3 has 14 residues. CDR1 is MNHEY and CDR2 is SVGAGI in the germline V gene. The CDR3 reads CASSYSRPPGELFF. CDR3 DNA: TGTGCCAGCAGTTACTCGAGACCCCCCGGTGAGCTGTTTTTT.

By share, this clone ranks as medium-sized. DNA of the CDR3: TGTGCCAGCAGTGGGGGACTAGCGGGAGACGTTGGTGAGCAGTTCTTC. Residues: CASSGGLAGDVGEQFF. The V and J genes are TRBV6-4 and TRBJ2-1; 14 bases align to TRBD2. Germline assignment: CDR1 MRHNA and CDR2 SNTAGT. V lost 4 bases and J lost 9; bases outside the gene matches: 8. This CDR3 is 16 amino acids long.

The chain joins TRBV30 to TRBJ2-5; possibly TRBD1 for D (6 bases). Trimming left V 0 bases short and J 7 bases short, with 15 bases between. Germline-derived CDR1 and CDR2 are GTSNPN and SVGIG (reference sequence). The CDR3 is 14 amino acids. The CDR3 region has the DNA TGTGCCTGGAGTGTTGGGGGCCCTCTAACGACCCAGTACTTC. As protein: CAWSVGGPLTTQYF.

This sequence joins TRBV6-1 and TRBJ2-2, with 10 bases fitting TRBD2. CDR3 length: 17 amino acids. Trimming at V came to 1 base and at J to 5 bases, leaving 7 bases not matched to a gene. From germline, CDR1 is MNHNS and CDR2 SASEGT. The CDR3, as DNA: TGTGCCAGCAGTGAAGAGGCTAGCGGGAGTCAGACCGGGGAGCTGTTTTTT. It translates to CASSEEASGSQTGELFF.

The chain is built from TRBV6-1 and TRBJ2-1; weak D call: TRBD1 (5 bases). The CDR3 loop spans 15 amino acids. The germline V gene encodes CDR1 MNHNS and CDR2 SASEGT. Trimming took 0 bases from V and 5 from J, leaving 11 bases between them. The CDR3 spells CASSEAPWGHNEQFF. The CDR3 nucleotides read TGTGCCAGCAGTGAAGCGCCGTGGGGCCACAATGAGCAGTTCTTC.

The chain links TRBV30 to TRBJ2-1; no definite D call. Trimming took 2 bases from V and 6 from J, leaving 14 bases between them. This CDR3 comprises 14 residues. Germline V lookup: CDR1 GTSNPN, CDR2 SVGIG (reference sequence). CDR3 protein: CAWSPEPYFNEQFF. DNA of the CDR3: TGTGCCTGGAGTCCCGAGCCCTATTTCAATGAGCAGTTCTTC.

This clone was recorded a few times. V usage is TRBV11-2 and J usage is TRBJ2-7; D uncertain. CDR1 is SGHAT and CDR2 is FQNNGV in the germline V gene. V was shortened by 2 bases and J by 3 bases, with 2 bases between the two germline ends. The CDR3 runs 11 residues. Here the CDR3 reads CASSLFYEQYF. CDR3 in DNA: TGTGCCAGCAGCTTATTCTACGAGCAGTACTTC.

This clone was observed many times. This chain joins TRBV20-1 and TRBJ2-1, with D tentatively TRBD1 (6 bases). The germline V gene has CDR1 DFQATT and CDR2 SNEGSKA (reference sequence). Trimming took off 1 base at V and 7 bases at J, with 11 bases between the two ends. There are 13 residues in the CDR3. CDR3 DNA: TGCAGTGCTAGAGGGCCCAGGGGTAATGAGCAGTTCTTC. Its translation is CSARGPRGNEQFF.

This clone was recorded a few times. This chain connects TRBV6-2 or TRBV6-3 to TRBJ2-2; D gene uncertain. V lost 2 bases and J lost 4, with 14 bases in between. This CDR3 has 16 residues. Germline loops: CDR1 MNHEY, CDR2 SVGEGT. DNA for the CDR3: TGTGCCAGCAGTTACAGTTTTTTAGTTCGCACCGGGGAGCTGTTTTTT. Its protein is CASSYSFLVRTGELFF.